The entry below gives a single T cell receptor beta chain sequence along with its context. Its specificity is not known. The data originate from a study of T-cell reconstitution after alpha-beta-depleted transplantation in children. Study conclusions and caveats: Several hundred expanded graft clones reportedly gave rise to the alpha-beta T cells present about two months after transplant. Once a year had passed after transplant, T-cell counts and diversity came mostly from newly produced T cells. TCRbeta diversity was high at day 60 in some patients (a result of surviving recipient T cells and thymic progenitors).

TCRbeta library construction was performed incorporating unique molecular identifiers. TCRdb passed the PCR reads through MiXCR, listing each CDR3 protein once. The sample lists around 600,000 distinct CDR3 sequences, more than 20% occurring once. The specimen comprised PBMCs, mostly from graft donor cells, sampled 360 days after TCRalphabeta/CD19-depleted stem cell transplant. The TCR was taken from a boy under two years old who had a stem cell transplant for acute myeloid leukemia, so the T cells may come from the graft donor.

CDR3 residues: CASSYSNLAGGLDNEQFF. CDR3 coding DNA: TGTGCCAGCAGTTACTCGAACCTAGCGGGGGGGCTGGACAATGAGCAGTTCTTC. The V gene is TRBV6-5, the J gene TRBJ2-1; 12 nucleotides match TRBD2. Germline CDR1 MNHEY, CDR2 SVGAGI. J lost 5 bases, V lost 0 bases, and 8 bases had no gene match. The CDR3 has 18 residues.